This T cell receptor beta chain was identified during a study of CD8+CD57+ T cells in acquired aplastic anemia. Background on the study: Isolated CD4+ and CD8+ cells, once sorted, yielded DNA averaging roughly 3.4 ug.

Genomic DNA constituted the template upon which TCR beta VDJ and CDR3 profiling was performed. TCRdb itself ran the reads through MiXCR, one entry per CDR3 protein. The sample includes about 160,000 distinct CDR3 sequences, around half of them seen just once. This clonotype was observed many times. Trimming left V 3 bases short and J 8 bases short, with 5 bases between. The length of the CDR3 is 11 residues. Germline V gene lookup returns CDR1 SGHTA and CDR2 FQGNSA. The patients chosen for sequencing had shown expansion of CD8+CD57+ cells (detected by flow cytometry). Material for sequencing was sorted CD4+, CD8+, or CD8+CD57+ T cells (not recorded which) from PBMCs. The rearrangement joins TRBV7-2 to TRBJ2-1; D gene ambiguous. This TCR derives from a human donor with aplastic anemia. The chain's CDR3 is CASSFSHEQFF. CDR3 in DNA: TGTGCCAGCAGCTTCTCGCATGAGCAGTTCTTC.